Below are 27 T cell receptor beta chains sequenced from a single sample in a study of human T cells and chemical hapten exposure. TCRdb processed the RACE reads anew with MiXCR; each CDR3 protein has one entry. The data hold over 50,000 distinct CDR3 sequences, with 8.5% to 10% observed a single time. Specified time point: pre-sensitization, week 0. Indicated treatment: therapeutic diphenylcyclopropenone sensitization with weekly scalp DPC. Whole blood that had not been fractionated was the source of extracted total RNA. The sequences come from whole blood, collected in connection with sensitization to the hapten diphenylcyclopropenone (DPC). The receptors originated from a woman in her 30s with alopecia areata. Some clones in this sample may be carry-over from other donors' samples.

Ten or more counts support this clonotype. The CDR3 nucleotides read TGTGCCACCAGTGACGTAACAGGGGGCAATCAGCCCCAGCATTTT. It is translated as CATSDVTGGNQPQHF. V usage is TRBV24-1 and J usage is TRBJ1-5; 7 nucleotides line up with TRBD1. This CDR3 region has 15 residues. V lost 4 bases and J lost 2; bases outside the gene matches: 4. Per germline, CDR1 KGHDR and CDR2 SFDVKD.

This clonotype has more than one count but fewer than ten. This chain uses TRBV27 with TRBJ2-7; no definite D call. Trimming left V 4 bases short and J 3 bases short, with 13 bases between. CDR1 and CDR2 from the germline V gene are MNHEY and SMNVEV (reference sequence). The CDR3 is 14 residues long. The CDR3 DNA reads TGTGCCAGCAGTTCTCAGGTTCCGCACTACGAGCAGTACTTC. This translates into CASSSQVPHYEQYF.

The rearrangement joins TRBV19 to TRBJ1-4; tentative D call: TRBD1 (6 bases). Germline-derived CDR1 and CDR2 are LNHDA and SQIVND (reference sequence). With 7 bases removed from V and 2 bases from J, the gap between germline ends came to 14 bases. The CDR3 has 15 amino acids. DNA of the CDR3: TGTGCCAGTACCTTCGGCGGGGGCACTAATGAAAAACTGTTTTTT. Its protein product is CASTFGGGTNEKLFF.

The gene calls are TRBV2 and TRBJ1-1; D remains unclear. Germline values: CDR1 SNHLY, CDR2 FYNNEI. V dropped 4 bases and J dropped 1 base, with 7 bases sitting between them. CDR3 length equals 13 residues. CDR3 loop: CASSADQNTEAFF. The CDR3 DNA sequence: TGTGCCAGCAGTGCGGACCAGAACACTGAAGCTTTCTTT.

Details on this clonotype: At one of its ends the junction is not consistent with the germline gene, which may arise from a read error. The chain has TRBV20-1 and TRBJ1-2; TRBD1 aligns across 8 bases. The CDR3 spans 14 residues. CDR1 is DFQATT and CDR2 is SNEGSKA in the germline V gene (reference sequence). The DNA for the CDR3 is TGCAGTGCTATACAGGGGGGAGCTAACTATGGCTACAACTTC. It is translated as CSAIQGGANYGYNF.

This clonotype has ten or more counts. The chain couples TRBV20-1 to TRBJ2-3, with unresolved D. Trimming pared 3 bases from V and 6 bases from J, leaving 16 bases between. The germline CDR1 and CDR2 sequences are DFQATT and SNEGSKA (reference sequence). The CDR3 sequence is 14 residues long. CDR3 nucleotides: TGCAGTGCTAGGTTCGGTGCCCAGGCGGATACGCAGTATTTT. Protein: CSARFGAQADTQYF.

This clonotype was counted a few times. The rearrangement uses TRBV12-3 or TRBV12-4 and TRBJ2-3, with a weak D call TRBD1 (6 bases). CDR3 length equals 14 residues. V was trimmed by 6 bases and J by 5 bases, leaving 15 bases between them. The CDR3 sequence: CASRSQGYGDTQYF. For the CDR3, the DNA is TGTGCCAGCAGATCCCAGGGGTACGGAGATACGCAGTATTTT.

The chain uses TRBV7-3 and TRBJ2-1, with a tentative D call TRBD2 (5 bases). The CDR3 totals 21 residues. Germline assignment: CDR1 SGHTA and CDR2 FQGTGA. The V and J ends lost 0 bases and 10 bases respectively, with 34 bases between them. The CDR3 is CASSLTAQPGMGKMRRGEQFF. The CDR3 DNA sequence: TGTGCCAGCAGCTTAACGGCTCAGCCGGGAATGGGCAAAATGAGGAGAGGGGAGCAGTTCTTC.

The gene calls are TRBV5-1 and TRBJ1-6; 7 bases line up with TRBD1. V was pared by 1 base and J by 5 bases, with 3 bases of the junction left unmatched. Germline CDR1 SGHRS, CDR2 YFSETQ. The CDR3 is made up of 15 amino acids. CDR3 nucleotides: TGCGCCAGCAGCTTGAGTGGGACAGATAATTCACCCCTCCACTTT. This codes for CASSLSGTDNSPLHF.

Only a few counts were recorded for this clonotype. The chain carries TRBV27 and TRBJ1-5; no firm D call. The germline V gene has CDR1 MNHEY and CDR2 SMNVEV (reference sequence). The CDR3 is 14 residues long. The V and J ends lost 6 bases and 0 bases respectively, with 9 bases between them. This CDR3 is CASSHDYSNQPQHF. In nucleotides, the CDR3 is TGTGCCAGCAGCCATGATTATAGCAATCAGCCCCAGCATTTT.

This clonotype was seen a handful of times. The V and J genes are TRBV7-2 and TRBJ2-3; perhaps TRBD2 as D (6 bases). The CDR3 is 17 amino acids. Per the germline V gene, CDR1 is SGHTA and CDR2 is FQGNSA. Deletions cut 1 base from V and 2 bases from J, with 16 bases between. CDR3 coding DNA: TGTGCCAGCAGCTTAGAGGTGGGGACTGGAGCCACAGATACGCAGTATTTT. Protein: CASSLEVGTGATDTQYF.

By sample share, this clonotype is medium-sized. The chain couples TRBV7-9 to TRBJ2-1; possibly TRBD1 for D (5 bases). Germline CDR1 SEHNR, CDR2 FQNEAQ (reference sequence). The CDR3 covers 15 residues. Trimming took off 5 bases at V and 7 bases at J, with 18 bases between the two ends. The CDR3 reads CASSESTRQFNEQFF. The CDR3 region has the DNA TGTGCCAGCAGCGAGAGTACCAGACAGTTTAATGAGCAGTTCTTC.

This chain links TRBV12-3 or TRBV12-4 with TRBJ1-6; D perhaps matches TRBD1 (5 bases). This CDR3 comprises 15 residues. Trimming cost V 3 bases and J 5 bases, with 11 bases left between them. The CDR3 sequence is CASSLAGRDNSPLHF. CDR3 DNA sequence: TGTGCCAGCAGTTTGGCGGGGCGCGATAATTCACCCCTCCACTTT.

This clonotype has only one observation. The V and J genes are TRBV9 and TRBJ2-1; 7 bases are a match to TRBD2. The V segment lost 6 bases and the J segment 4 bases; nucleotides outside the gene matches: 10. There are 15 residues in the CDR3. Per the germline V gene, CDR1 is SGDLS and CDR2 is YYNGEE. In DNA, the CDR3 is TGTGCCAGCACCCCTGGGGGGGAAGGTTACAATGAGCAGTTCTTC. Translating it yields CASTPGGEGYNEQFF.

This clonotype was seen only a few times. The chain carries TRBV4-3 and TRBJ1-1, with 7 bases aligning to TRBD1. Germline V CDR1 and CDR2: LGHNA, YSLEER. The V segment lost 3 bases and the J segment 1 base; nucleotides outside the gene matches: 8. The CDR3 extends over 16 amino acids. As DNA, the CDR3 is TGCGCCAGCAGCCAGATCTACAGGGGCGGGAACACTGAAGCTTTCTTT. Translating gives CASSQIYRGGNTEAFF.

This clonotype has more than one count but fewer than ten. The chain has TRBV6-2 or TRBV6-3 and TRBJ2-7; possibly TRBD1 or TRBD2 for D (6 bases each). Germline CDR1 and CDR2: MNHEY and SVGEGT. The V end was cut by 7 bases, the J end by 0 bases, with 16 bases between. The CDR3 totals 15 residues. The CDR3 is CASNEREDSSYEQYF. Written as DNA, the CDR3 is TGTGCCAGCAACGAAAGGGAGGACAGCTCCTACGAGCAGTACTTC.

This clonotype has just a few counts. The chain couples TRBV20-1 to TRBJ2-1; D possibly matches TRBD1 or TRBD2 (5 bases each). The CDR3 is 18 residues long. With 0 bases removed from V and 6 bases from J, the gap between germline ends came to 24 bases. Germline V gene lookup returns CDR1 DFQATT and CDR2 SNEGSKA (reference sequence). As DNA, the CDR3 is TGCAGTGCTAGAGATTGGGGGACCCCCCGAAGGGGAGTCAATGAGCAGTTCTTC. As protein: CSARDWGTPRRGVNEQFF.

The chain employs TRBV7-2 and TRBJ2-3; a weak D match, TRBD2 (5 bases). Germline V lookup: CDR1 SGHTA, CDR2 FQGNSA. The V and J ends lost 5 bases and 1 base respectively, with 13 bases between them. The CDR3 has 15 residues. CDR3 in amino acids: CASSPEISGTDTQYF. The CDR3 DNA is TGTGCCAGCAGCCCGGAGATTAGCGGCACAGATACGCAGTATTTT. Looking up the rest from reference TRBV7-2 and TRBJ2-3 gives the full variable domain: GAGVSQSPSNKVTEKGKDVELRCDPISGHTALYWYRQSLGQGLEFLIYFQGNSAPDKSGLPSDRFSAERTGGSVSTLTIQRTQQEDSAVYLCASSPEISGTDTQYFGPGTRLTVL.

This clonotype has more than one count but fewer than ten. The chain has TRBV4-1 and TRBJ1-6; D gene uncertain. Deletions cut 5 bases from V and 5 bases from J, with 10 bases between. This CDR3 region has 14 residues. CDR1 MGHRA and CDR2 YSYEKL come from the germline V gene. CDR3 protein: CASSAGNHNSPLHF. The CDR3 DNA sequence: TGCGCCAGCAGCGCGGGGAATCATAATTCACCCCTCCACTTT.

This clonotype was seen repeatedly, ten times or more. J is TRBJ1-5 and V is TRBV12-3 or TRBV12-4; D is possibly TRBD1 (6 bases). Trimming took off 6 bases at V and 6 bases at J, with 12 bases between the two ends. The CDR3 consists of 13 residues. CDR3 sequence (DNA): TGTGCCAGCAGACAACAGGGAGGTCAGCCCCAGCATTTT. Translating gives CASRQQGGQPQHF.

J is TRBJ2-3 and V is TRBV29-1; a weak D match, TRBD2 (6 bases). The CDR3 is 14 amino acids. The V end lost 8 bases, the J end lost 0 bases, and 15 bases lay between the germline ends. The V gene's germline CDR1 is SQVTM and CDR2 ANQGSEA. Here the CDR3 DNA reads TGCAGCCATTCTCAGGGACTGAGCACAGATACGCAGTATTTT. It yields the protein CSHSQGLSTDTQYF.

This rearrangement joins TRBV5-1 to TRBJ2-3; tentatively, D is TRBD1 or TRBD2 (5 bases each). Germline V gives CDR1 SGHRS, CDR2 YFSETQ. Trimming took off 2 bases at V and 6 bases at J, with 25 bases between the two ends. This CDR3 is built from 18 residues. The CDR3 reads CASSLQPGIGAARDTQYF. DNA for the CDR3: TGCGCCAGCAGCTTACAACCGGGGATCGGGGCGGCGAGGGATACGCAGTATTTT.

There are a few counts of this clonotype. The J gene is TRBJ2-1, the V gene TRBV6-5, with 13 bases aligning to TRBD2. The CDR3 contains 15 residues. Losses at the gene ends were 6 bases for V and 9 bases for J; bases not matched to a gene: 8. Germline V gene data show CDR1 as MNHEY and CDR2 as SVGAGI. The CDR3 loop reads CASRTSGGAASEQFF. The CDR3 coding sequence is TGTGCCAGCAGAACTAGCGGGGGGGCCGCCTCTGAGCAGTTCTTC.

There are a few counts of this clonotype. The chain couples TRBV9 to TRBJ2-3; 10 bases match TRBD2. Germline trimming cut 0 bases from V and 3 bases from J; bases unmatched to any gene: 7. Germline V gives CDR1 SGDLS, CDR2 YYNGEE. The CDR3 is 17 residues long. CDR3 DNA sequence: TGTGCCAGCAGCGTAGGAGTAGCGGGGGGTCGGACAGATACGCAGTATTTT. Its translation: CASSVGVAGGRTDTQYF.

The sample holds many counts of this clonotype. The rearrangement uses TRBV28 and TRBJ2-4; TRBD1 is a possible D gene (5 bases). The CDR3 has 17 residues. Germline-derived CDR1 and CDR2 are MDHEN and SYDVKM. The V end lost 3 bases, the J end lost 3 bases, and 18 bases lay between the germline ends. CDR3 in DNA: TGTGCCAGCAGTTTGGCTGAGACAGTCCCCTTCAAAAACATTCAGTACTTC. Translation: CASSLAETVPFKNIQYF.

This clonotype was picked up many times. The chain joins TRBV5-1 to TRBJ1-2; a weak D match, TRBD1 (5 bases). The CDR3 is 15 amino acids. Between the trimmed V and J ends, which lost 0 bases and 3 bases, there was a span of 12 bases. Germline CDR1 SGHRS, CDR2 YFSETQ. The CDR3 DNA reads TGCGCCAGCAGCTTGGCGTTAACAGGCGACTATGGCTACACCTTC. Amino acid sequence: CASSLALTGDYGYTF.

In this sample, this clonotype is medium-sized (0.01 to 0.1%). V and J are TRBV7-2 and TRBJ2-1; 10 bases align to TRBD1. The germline V gene encodes CDR1 SGHTA and CDR2 FQGNSA. The junction had 7 bases not matched to a gene; V was cut back by 5 bases and J by 6 bases. The CDR3 is made up of 15 amino acids. CDR3 bases: TGTGCCAGCAGCCTAGGACAGGGGGGGGTCAATGAGCAGTTCTTC. Encoded protein: CASSLGQGGVNEQFF.